These 28 T cell receptor beta chains were sequenced from one sample in a study of Ad26.COV2.S vaccination and SARS-CoV-2 variants (dated by TCRdb to 2020 to 2022). The sample's treatment or condition label, decoded: approximately 18 received Ad26.COV2.S at low or high dose, single or two shots; roughly five received placebo; per-sample allocation not given. Repertoires of vaccine and placebo recipients were sequenced from samples taken on day 63 after the first injection. Receptor amplification or capture employed the immunoSEQ multiplex PCR assay. TCRdb took this table from immuneACCESS and kept in-frame rearrangements with V and J called. Such tables lack part of the clones; where checked against another copy, unresolved V genes explain under half of the gap, and the rest is unexplained. This sample gives some 250,000 clones in total; 85% to 90% of them show up just once. The ten largest clones represent about 10% of the sample.

Specimen: peripheral blood, collected in a trial of Ad26.COV2.S vaccine versus placebo. These receptors were obtained from a person between 18 and 60 years old who received the Ad26.COV2.S COVID-19 vaccine or a placebo.

CDR3 DNA: TGCAGCGTTAGGCTCGCTAATGAAAAACTGTTTTTT. As protein: CSVRLANEKLFF. The chain combines TRBV29-1 with TRBJ1-4; no clear D gene. Trimming pared 5 bases from V and 3 bases from J, leaving 7 bases between. Germline V gene lookup returns CDR1 SQVTM and CDR2 ANQGSEA. CDR3 size: 12 residues.

The V gene is TRBV19, the J gene TRBJ2-1; 8 bases line up with TRBD2. The trim removed 8 bases at V and 10 bases at J, leaving 10 bases unmatched. CDR3 length equals 13 residues. CDR1 LNHDA and CDR2 SQIVND come from the germline V gene (reference sequence). CDR3 amino acids: CASGLAGTHEQFF. In DNA form, the CDR3 reads TGTGCCAGTGGGCTAGCGGGTACTCACGAGCAGTTCTTC.

In nucleotides, the CDR3 is TGCGCCAGCAGCTTGGGGACAGATCGTAATCAGCCCCAGCATTTT. Its translation: CASSLGTDRNQPQHF. The J gene is TRBJ1-5, the V gene TRBV5-1, with D perhaps TRBD1 (6 bases). With 0 bases removed from V and 4 bases from J, the gap between germline ends came to 11 bases. The length of the CDR3 is 15 residues. The germline CDR1 and CDR2 sequences are SGHRS and YFSETQ.

This clone was picked up a small number of times. The chain carries TRBV15 and TRBJ2-7; D call uncertain. There are 13 residues in the CDR3. Germline CDR1 LNHNV, CDR2 YYDKDF (reference sequence). V was trimmed by 4 bases and J by 0 bases, leaving 7 bases between them. The CDR3 nucleotides read TGTGCCACCAGCATTAGGGCCTCCTACGAGCAGTACTTC. It translates to CATSIRASYEQYF.

The chain uses TRBV6-5 and TRBJ1-6; TRBD1 matches 8 bases. The germline V gene encodes CDR1 MNHEY and CDR2 SVGAGI. The V segment lost 7 bases and the J segment 7 bases; nucleotides outside the gene matches: 3. The CDR3 runs to 13 residues. CDR3 region: CASNGQGNSPLHF. The CDR3 DNA sequence: TGTGCCAGCAATGGACAGGGAAATTCACCCCTCCACTTT.

The chain links TRBV30 to TRBJ2-2; TRBD2 matches 11 bases. This CDR3 contains 16 residues. The germline CDR1 and CDR2 sequences are GTSNPN and SVGIG (reference sequence). V trimming: 4 bases; J trimming: 2 bases; junction bases outside the gene matches: 6. The CDR3 DNA reads as TGTGCCTGGATTCCCGGGACTAGCGGTAACACCGGGGAGCTGTTTTTT. It translates to CAWIPGTSGNTGELFF.

The genes are TRBV4-1 and TRBJ2-3; unclear D gene. The CDR3 has 12 residues. V was shortened by 3 bases and J by 11 bases, with 12 bases between the two germline ends. Germline V gene lookup returns CDR1 MGHRA and CDR2 YSYEKL. The CDR3 region is CASSHSRMEQYF. The CDR3 DNA sequence: TGCGCCAGCAGCCATAGTCGAATGGAGCAGTATTTT.

The chain links TRBV28 to TRBJ2-1; TRBD2 matches at 12 bases. The CDR3 spans 16 residues. V was clipped by 3 bases and J by 4 bases; unmatched bases: 4. Germline V lookup: CDR1 MDHEN, CDR2 SYDVKM. CDR3 sequence: CASSFRLAGGYNEQFF. The CDR3 DNA follows: TGTGCCAGCAGTTTCCGTCTAGCGGGAGGGTACAATGAGCAGTTCTTC.

The rearrangement uses TRBV5-6 and TRBJ1-2; D call uncertain. This CDR3 contains 15 residues. From germline, CDR1 is SGHDT and CDR2 YYEEEE. Trimming removed 2 bases from V and 2 bases from J, with 13 bases in between. CDR3 coding DNA: TGTGCCAGCAGCTTTGGTTTCTGGGCGAACTATGGCTACACCTTC. Translated: CASSFGFWANYGYTF.

This clone was observed once. V gene TRBV11-2 combines with J gene TRBJ1-6, with TRBD1 as a possible D gene (5 bases). The CDR3 is made up of 14 amino acids. The V and J ends lost 2 bases and 7 bases respectively, with 9 bases between them. Germline assignment: CDR1 SGHAT and CDR2 FQNNGV. The CDR3 DNA reads TGTGCCAGCAGCTTAACAGGTGGGAATTCACCCCTCCACTTT. This translates into CASSLTGGNSPLHF.

This sequence joins TRBV18 and TRBJ2-1; 7 bases agree with TRBD1. V gave up 4 bases and J gave up 3 bases; unmatched junction bases: 0. CDR3 length: 13 amino acids. Germline CDR1 reads KGHSH; CDR2 reads LQKENI. In nucleotides, the CDR3 is TGTGCCAGCTCACGGGACAGCTACAATGAGCAGTTCTTC. Encoded protein: CASSRDSYNEQFF.

V gene TRBV7-9 combines with J gene TRBJ2-3, with a possible D match to TRBD1 (6 bases). CDR1 is SEHNR, CDR2 FQNEAQ, per germline (reference sequence). V lost 7 bases and J 2 bases, leaving 16 bases between the germline ends. CDR3 length: 15 residues. The CDR3 region has the DNA TGTGCCAGCATGACTGCCGGGACACCCACAGATACGCAGTATTTT. This encodes CASMTAGTPTDTQYF.

This chain connects TRBV7-2 to TRBJ1-1; D is undetermined. CDR3 length: 14 amino acids. Germline V gene sequence: CDR1 SGHTA, CDR2 FQGNSA. V was pared by 1 base and J by 5 bases, with 11 bases between. The CDR3 here is CASSLGGLGTEAFF. The CDR3 DNA follows: TGTGCCAGCAGCTTAGGTGGGTTGGGAACTGAAGCTTTCTTT.

The rearrangement links TRBV5-4 to TRBJ1-1; 9 nucleotides agree with TRBD1. Germline V gene sequence: CDR1 SGHNT, CDR2 YYREEE (reference sequence). The CDR3 is 14 amino acids. V was pared by 4 bases and J by 2 bases, with 3 bases of the junction left unmatched. CDR3 sequence (DNA): TGTGCCAGCAGCCTGGACAGGGGAAACACTGAAGCTTTCTTT. Protein: CASSLDRGNTEAFF. Full variable domain (rest looked up from reference TRBV5-4 and TRBJ1-1): ETGVTQSPTHLIKTRGQQVTLRCSSQSGHNTVSWYQQALGQGPQFIFQYYREEENGRGNFPPRFSGLQFPNYSSELNVNALELDDSALYLCASSLDRGNTEAFFGQGTRLTVV.

This clone was seen a few times. The genes are TRBV6-6 and TRBJ1-1; weak D call: TRBD1 (6 bases). V shed 6 bases and J shed 4 bases, with 15 bases lying between them. Germline V CDR1 and CDR2: MNHNY, SVGAGI (reference sequence). The CDR3 contains 14 residues. CDR3 nucleotide sequence: TGTGCCAGCAGCTTCAGCGGGGGCCTCACTGAAGCTTTCTTT. Its translation is CASSFSGGLTEAFF.

This chain uses TRBV28 with TRBJ1-1; tentative D call: TRBD1 (5 bases). The germline V and J ends were trimmed by 2 bases and 3 bases, with 7 bases remaining between them. Germline assignment: CDR1 MDHEN and CDR2 SYDVKM. CDR3 length: 13 amino acids. CDR3 region: CASSLGGDTEAFF. In DNA, the CDR3 is TGTGCCAGCAGTTTAGGGGGGGACACTGAAGCTTTCTTT. Full variable domain (missing parts from reference TRBV28 and TRBJ1-1): DVKVTQSSRYLVKRTGEKVFLECVQDMDHENMFWYRQDPGLGLRLIYFSYDVKMKEKGDIPEGYSVSREKKERFSLILESASTNQTSMYLCASSLGGDTEAFFGQGTRLTVV.

This chain joins TRBV5-1 and TRBJ2-5; 10 bases are shared with TRBD1. The germline V gene has CDR1 SGHRS and CDR2 YFSETQ. The J segment lost 4 bases and the V segment lost 3 bases, leaving 3 bases of the junction unmatched. This CDR3 has 14 residues. The chain's CDR3 is CASSSGQGLETQYF. CDR3 in DNA: TGCGCCAGCAGCTCGGGACAGGGGTTAGAGACCCAGTACTTC.

This chain connects TRBV27 to TRBJ2-3, with 7 bases lining up with TRBD2. Germline V CDR1 and CDR2: MNHEY, SMNVEV (reference sequence). This CDR3 region has 16 residues. After removal of 1 base from V and 3 bases from J, the junction contained 7 bases not matched to a gene. DNA of the CDR3: TGTGCCAGCAGTTTATTAAGCGGGATAGGGACAGATACGCAGTATTTT. Its protein product is CASSLLSGIGTDTQYF.

The J gene is TRBJ2-3, the V gene TRBV7-2, with no clear D. The V and J ends lost 5 bases and 3 bases respectively, with 12 bases between them. Germline CDR1 is SGHTA and CDR2 is FQGNSA. The CDR3 extends over 14 amino acids. The CDR3 loop reads CASSPRTYTDTQYF. CDR3 nucleotide sequence: TGTGCCAGCAGCCCCCGGACGTATACAGATACGCAGTATTTT.

CDR3 DNA: TGTGCCAGCAGGGAGGGAGTGGGGTATGGCTACACCTTC. Amino acid sequence: CASREGVGYGYTF. The chain combines TRBV2 with TRBJ1-2; D unclear. V was shortened by 6 bases and J by 5 bases, with 13 bases between the two germline ends. CDR1 SNHLY and CDR2 FYNNEI come from the germline V gene. The CDR3 spans 13 residues.

The rearrangement links TRBV5-1 to TRBJ1-2; 10 nucleotides line up with TRBD1. The CDR3 covers 15 residues. V shed 5 bases and J 3 bases; nucleotides not matched to a gene: 7. Germline-derived CDR1 and CDR2 are SGHRS and YFSETQ. The CDR3 protein is CASSLGTGDYYGYTF. The CDR3 nucleotides are TGCGCCAGCAGTCTGGGGACAGGGGATTACTATGGCTACACCTTC.

The V gene is TRBV7-2, the J gene TRBJ1-1; D uncertain. The CDR3 has 15 amino acids. From germline, CDR1 is SGHTA and CDR2 FQGNSA. With 1 base removed from V and 0 bases from J, the gap between germline ends came to 9 bases. The CDR3 DNA is TGTGCCAGCAGCTTAGTTACGGGGATGAACACTGAAGCTTTCTTT. The encoded protein is CASSLVTGMNTEAFF.

J is TRBJ2-7 and V is TRBV4-3; 7 bases fit TRBD1. J gave up 3 bases and V 0 bases, and 5 bases lay outside the gene matches. Germline V gene data show CDR1 as LGHNA and CDR2 as YSLEER. The CDR3 extends over 15 amino acids. CDR3 DNA sequence: TGCGCCAGCAGCCAAGATGGGCAGGGGGTCTACGAGCAGTACTTC. It specifies CASSQDGQGVYEQYF.

V gene TRBV7-2 combines with J gene TRBJ2-7; D assignment may be TRBD1 or TRBD2 (5 bases each). V was cut by 1 base and J by 3 bases, with 16 bases left in between. Germline assignment: CDR1 SGHTA and CDR2 FQGNSA. This CDR3 spans 16 amino acids. The CDR3 nucleotides read TGTGCCAGCAGCTTAGTGCCGCTAGGGACGGGCTACGAGCAGTACTTC. Its protein product is CASSLVPLGTGYEQYF.

The chain couples TRBV28 to TRBJ1-1; D not resolved. There are 14 residues in the CDR3. Germline V gene lookup returns CDR1 MDHEN and CDR2 SYDVKM. V lost 4 bases and J 2 bases, leaving 11 bases between the germline ends. The CDR3 region has the DNA TGTGCCAGCAGTTCCCTGTCCTTCAACACTGAAGCTTTCTTT. It encodes CASSSLSFNTEAFF.

This clone was seen once. V is TRBV6-2 or TRBV6-3 and J is TRBJ2-5, with D uncertain. With 4 bases removed from V and 4 bases from J, the gap between germline ends came to 7 bases. The CDR3 contains 12 residues. The V gene's germline CDR1 is MNHEY and CDR2 SVGEGT. The CDR3 DNA sequence: TGTGCCAGCAGTTCGGCCCCAGAGACCCAGTACTTC. Translating gives CASSSAPETQYF.

The chain has TRBV18 and TRBJ1-2; D is uncertain. Per the germline V gene, CDR1 is KGHSH and CDR2 is LQKENI. This CDR3 comprises 11 residues. V shed 8 bases and J shed 4 bases, with 8 bases lying between them. CDR3 DNA: TGTGCCAGCACGAGGTCCTATGGCTACACCTTC. Translating gives CASTRSYGYTF.

Turning to this clone: Other DNA sequences in this specimen translate into the identical CDR3. This chain connects TRBV7-3 to TRBJ1-1, with D unclear. Germline assignment: CDR1 SGHTA and CDR2 FQGTGA. The CDR3 is 13 amino acids. Deletions cut 0 bases from V and 1 base from J, with 3 bases between. DNA for the CDR3: TGTGCCAGCAGCTTAACAGAGAACACTGAAGCTTTCTTT. Amino acids: CASSLTENTEAFF.